One sample yielded the 4 T cell receptor beta chains listed below, sequenced in a study of blood T cells in healthy people across ages (dated by TCRdb to the mid-2010s). Preparation of the library involved 5' RACE. TCRdb names Illumina HiSeq 2500 as the instrument used. The second PCR ran for about 6 to 12 cycles and used a J-beta primer mix along with a sample-barcoded 5' primer. In TCRdb, the public reads were trimmed at Q25 with fastp and aligned with MiXCR, with productive beta chains retained. Rows are unified per CDR3 protein, each entry keeping the most common DNA and genes. Recorded for this sample are 1.5 million to 1.8 million distinct CDR3 sequences; approximately 43% of them occurred a single time. The top ten hold approximately 4% of the sample. Sequenced: blood. The source of these receptors is a woman aged 18-29 years in good health.

In its sample, this clonotype was seen a few times. V gene TRBV20-1 combines with J gene TRBJ2-3, with TRBD2 matching 9 bases. The CDR3 has 13 residues. Germline V CDR1 and CDR2: DFQATT, SNEGSKA (reference sequence). Trimming removed 3 bases from V and 5 bases from J; junction bases left unmatched: 3. CDR3 coding DNA: TGCAGTGCTAGGCTAGCGGGGAGAGATACGCAGTATTTT. This sequence encodes CSARLAGRDTQYF.

At least ten counts were recorded for this clonotype. The gene calls are TRBV27 and TRBJ1-1; possibly TRBD1 for D (5 bases). The CDR3 spans 13 residues. V was pared by 6 bases and J by 2 bases, with 10 bases between. Germline V gene sequence: CDR1 MNHEY, CDR2 SMNVEV (reference sequence). The CDR3 sequence is CASSFRVNTEAFF. CDR3 coding DNA: TGTGCCAGCAGCTTCAGGGTCAACACTGAAGCTTTCTTT.

The chain recombines TRBV5-6 with TRBJ1-2; D unresolved. Germline CDR1 is SGHDT and CDR2 is YYEEEE. The CDR3 sequence is 13 residues long. Trimming shortened V by 1 base and J by 4 bases, and 8 bases separated the two germline ends. CDR3: CASSLRVIYGYTF. The DNA of the CDR3 is TGTGCCAGCAGCTTGAGGGTTATCTATGGCTACACCTTC.

Of note for this clonotype: A much larger clone is a single base away; this may be a read error. The chain carries TRBV5-1 and TRBJ1-1, with TRBD1 matching over 9 bases. The V gene's germline CDR1 is SGHRS and CDR2 YFSETQ. This CDR3 is 17 amino acids long. The CDR3 region is CAGSLGQGYLMNTEAFF. The CDR3 DNA follows: TGCGCCGGCAGCTTGGGACAGGGCTACCTCATGAACACTGAAGCTTTCTTT.